A single count supports the clone carrying this TCR beta chain. Its antigen remains unidentified. This record comes from a study of shared clonotypes between healthy human individuals. As for the study in general: The plates for each donor numbered three CD4 naive, three CD4 memory, two CD8 naive and one CD8 memory.

Source study methods: ImmunoSEQ sequences covered only the junction and lacked quality scores; filtering therefore differed. Only in-frame clones appear in the TCRdb table, and some are missing; sequencing was by immunoSEQ multiplex PCR. Clone size and V and J calls were adopted from that table, with D and trimming inferred from the DNA. This table holds over 2 million clones, 80% to 95% found once. Study observations and caveats: Relative to their counterparts shared across all four donors, non-shared clonotypes exhibited diminished generation probabilities. Naive CD4 clonotypes were shared across a few donors at about 5%.

Germline lookup yields CDR1 MDHEN and CDR2 SYDVKM. After removal of 3 bases from V and 5 bases from J, the junction contained 15 bases not matched to a gene. This CDR3 is built from 18 residues. The sample comprised naive CD4+ T cells from PBMCs. Subset reported: CD45RA+ positively selected. The chain joins TRBV28 to TRBJ2-5; the match to TRBD2 covers 10 bases. The TCR sequence derives from a man aged 18 to 30 in good health. Some clones in this sample may be carry-over from other donors' samples. CDR3 protein: CASSFPLRASGSLETQYF. The CDR3 nucleotides read TGTGCCAGCAGTTTCCCCCTGCGGGCTAGCGGGAGTCTCGAGACCCAGTACTTC.